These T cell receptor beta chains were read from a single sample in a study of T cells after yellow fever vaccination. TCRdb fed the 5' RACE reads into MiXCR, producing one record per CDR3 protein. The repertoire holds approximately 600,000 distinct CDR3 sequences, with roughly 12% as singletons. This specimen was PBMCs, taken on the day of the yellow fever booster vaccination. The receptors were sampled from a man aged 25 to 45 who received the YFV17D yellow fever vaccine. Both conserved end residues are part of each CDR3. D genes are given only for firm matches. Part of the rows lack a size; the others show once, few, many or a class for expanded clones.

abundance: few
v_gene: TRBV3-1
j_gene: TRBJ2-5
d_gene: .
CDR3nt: TGTGCCAGCAGCCAAGACAGGGAGGCTTGGGAGACCCAGTACTTC
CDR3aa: CASSQDREAWETQYF

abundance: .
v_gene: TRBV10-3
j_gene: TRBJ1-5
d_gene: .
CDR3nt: TGTGCCATCAAAGGGGAGGTAGGGCAGCCCCAGCATTTT
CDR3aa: CAIKGEVGQPQHF

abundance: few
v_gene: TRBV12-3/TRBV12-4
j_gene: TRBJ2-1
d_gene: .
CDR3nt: TGTGCCAGCAGTCAGGACGTCAAGAACTACAATGAGCAGTTCTTC
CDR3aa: CASSQDVKNYNEQFF

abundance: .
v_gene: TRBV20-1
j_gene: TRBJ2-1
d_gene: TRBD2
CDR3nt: TGCAGTGCTGCCCCTAGCGGGAGGTACAATGAGCAGTTCTTC
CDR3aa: CSAAPSGRYNEQFF

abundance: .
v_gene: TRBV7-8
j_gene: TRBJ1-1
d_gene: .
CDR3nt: TGTGCCAGCAGATCCGAAAGTGGGCTGGACCGGGTTTCTCCTGAAGCTTTCTTT
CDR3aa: CASRSESGLDRVSPEAFF

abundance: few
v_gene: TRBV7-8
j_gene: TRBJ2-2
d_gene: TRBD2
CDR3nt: TGTGCCAGCAGCCCAAAACTAGCGGGAGAGAGAACCGGGGAGCTGTTTTTT
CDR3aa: CASSPKLAGERTGELFF

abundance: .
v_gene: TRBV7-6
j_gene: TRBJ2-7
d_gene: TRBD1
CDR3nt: TGTGCCAGCGGGACAGGGCAAGAAGAGCAGTACTTC
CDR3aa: CASGTGQEEQYF

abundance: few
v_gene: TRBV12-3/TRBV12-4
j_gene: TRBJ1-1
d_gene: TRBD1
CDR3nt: TGTGCCAGCAGTTATACCAAACTCAGGACAGGCCCCACTGAAGCTTTCTTT
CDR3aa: CASSYTKLRTGPTEAFF

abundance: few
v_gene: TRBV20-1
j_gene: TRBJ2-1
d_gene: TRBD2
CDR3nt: TGCAGTGCATCCCCCGGGGCCGGGACTAGCGGGAGGGGTGTCGGGTTACCGTTCTTC
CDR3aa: CSASPGAGTSGRGVGLPFF

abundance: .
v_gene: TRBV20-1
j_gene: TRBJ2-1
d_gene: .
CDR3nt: TGCAGTGCTAGAGCCGGGAATTCCTACAATGAGCAGTTCTTC
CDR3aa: CSARAGNSYNEQFF

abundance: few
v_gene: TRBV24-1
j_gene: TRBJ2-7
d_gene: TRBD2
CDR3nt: TGTGCCACCAGTGATATACGAAGCGGGAGGGGAGAGCAGTACTTC
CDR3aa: CATSDIRSGRGEQYF

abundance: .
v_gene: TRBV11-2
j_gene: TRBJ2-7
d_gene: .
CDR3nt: TGTGCCAGCAGCTTAGCCATTTACGAGCAGTACTTC
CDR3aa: CASSLAIYEQYF

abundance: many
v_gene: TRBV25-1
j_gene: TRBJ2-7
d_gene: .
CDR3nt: TGTGCCAGCAGTGAATATAAAGGGGGGCAGATCTACGAGCAGTACTTC
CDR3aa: CASSEYKGGQIYEQYF

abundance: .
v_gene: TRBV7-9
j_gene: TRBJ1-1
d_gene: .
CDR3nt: TGTGCCAGCAGCTTACTCGGCGGACCGAACACTGAAGCTTTCTTT
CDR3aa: CASSLLGGPNTEAFF

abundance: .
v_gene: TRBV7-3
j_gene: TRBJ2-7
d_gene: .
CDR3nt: TGTGCCAGCAGCTTAAGTGCAGGGAAACCCTACGAGCAGTACTTC
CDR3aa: CASSLSAGKPYEQYF

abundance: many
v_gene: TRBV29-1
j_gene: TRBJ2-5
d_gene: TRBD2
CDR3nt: TGCAGCGTTTCGGGGGGGCAAGAGACCCAGTACTTC
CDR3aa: CSVSGGQETQYF

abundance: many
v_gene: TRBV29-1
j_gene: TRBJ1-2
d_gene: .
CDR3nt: TGCAGCGCCACAAGGGGAGATGGCTACACCTTC
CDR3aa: CSATRGDGYTF

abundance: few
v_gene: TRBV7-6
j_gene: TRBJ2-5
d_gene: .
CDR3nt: TGTGCCAGCAGCTTAGCCCCCTACCAAGAGACCCAGTACTTC
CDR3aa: CASSLAPYQETQYF

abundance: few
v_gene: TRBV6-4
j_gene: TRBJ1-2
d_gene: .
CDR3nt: TGTGCCAGCACACGGGATGGATATGGCTACACCTTC
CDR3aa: CASTRDGYGYTF

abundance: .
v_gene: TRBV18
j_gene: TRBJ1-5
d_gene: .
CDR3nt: TGTGCCAGCTCACACACGGGGGATTTTAATCAGCCCCAGCATTTT
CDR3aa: CASSHTGDFNQPQHF

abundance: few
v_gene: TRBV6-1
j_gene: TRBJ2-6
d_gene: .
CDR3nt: TGTGCCAGCAACTCTGGGGGGAGGCTGTTGTCTGGGGCCAACGTCCTGACTTTC
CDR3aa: CASNSGGRLLSGANVLTF

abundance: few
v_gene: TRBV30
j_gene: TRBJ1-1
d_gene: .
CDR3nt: TGTGCCTGGAGTCCCCCTGGGGGGGCCCTTAGACAAGCTTTCTTT
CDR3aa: CAWSPPGGALRQAFF

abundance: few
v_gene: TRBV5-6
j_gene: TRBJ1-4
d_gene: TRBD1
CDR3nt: TGTGCCAGCAACCCGGGACAGGGCGGTGAAAAACTGTTTTTT
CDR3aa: CASNPGQGGEKLFF

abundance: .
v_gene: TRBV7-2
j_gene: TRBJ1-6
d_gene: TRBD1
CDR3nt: TGTGCCAGCAGCTTAGGGGGACAGGGGTATTCAACCCTCCACTTT
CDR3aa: CASSLGGQGYSTLHF